The rows below give T cell receptor beta chains drawn from one sample of a study of identical twins. Each CDR3 protein is one row after TCRdb ran MiXCR on the 5' RACE reads. There are 450,000 or so distinct CDR3 sequences in the sample; 14% occur only once, and roughly 0.5% lies in the top ten. These data were also reused for a study on yellow fever vaccine responses in identical twins.

What was sequenced was CD4+ T cells sorted from blood. The receptors here all came from a woman between 18 and 29 years old in good health. CDR3s include the opening cysteine and the closing phenylalanine or tryptophan. The order of the fields is J gene, D gene, V gene, clone size, CDR3 DNA, CDR3 protein. A D gene is named only where the DNA matches it firmly. Part of the rows lack a size; the others show once, few, many or a class for expanded clones.

TRBJ1-2 | - | TRBV6-5 | few | TGTGCCAGCAGTTTCGACCCAACAGGGTCGAACACCTTC | CASSFDPTGSNTF
TRBJ1-1 | - | TRBV20-1 | few | TGCAGTGCCCAAGCCTCGAACACTGAAGCTTTCTTT | CSAQASNTEAFF
TRBJ2-7 | TRBD2 | TRBV7-8 | many | TGTGCCAGCAGCAGAATGGGGACTAGCGCTACCGAGCAGTACTTC | CASSRMGTSATEQYF
TRBJ2-7 | TRBD2 | TRBV5-6 | - | TGTGCCAGCAGCAATTGGGGGACTAGCGGGAGGGCCGCCTACGAGCAGTACTTC | CASSNWGTSGRAAYEQYF
TRBJ1-1 | - | TRBV3-1 | few | TGTGCCAGCACCGGGTACGCGAACACTGAAGCTTTCTTT | CASTGYANTEAFF
TRBJ2-2 | - | TRBV6-2/TRBV6-3 | - | TGTGCCAGCAGTTACTCGTTTTGGTTTGGGTTGGACACCGGGGAGCTGTTTTTT | CASSYSFWFGLDTGELFF
TRBJ2-7 | - | TRBV28 | - | TGTGCCAGCAGTCCAACCTCGACAGGCTACGAGCAGTACTTC | CASSPTSTGYEQYF
TRBJ2-1 | - | TRBV6-1 | - | TGTGCCAGCAGGGGGGGGGCATACAATGAGCAGTTCTTC | CASRGGAYNEQFF
TRBJ2-7 | TRBD1 | TRBV28 | few | TGTGCCAGCAGTTTGTACTGGGGACAGGGGGCTTACGAGCAGTACTTC | CASSLYWGQGAYEQYF
TRBJ1-2 | - | TRBV5-1 | - | TGCGCCAGCAGCTTGGACAGGGTAGAAGGCTACACCTTC | CASSLDRVEGYTF
TRBJ2-7 | - | TRBV12-3/TRBV12-4 | - | TGTGCCAGCAGTTTTGGGGACGGTCGCTTCGTGCAGTACTTC | CASSFGDGRFVQYF
TRBJ2-5 | - | TRBV6-5 | many | TGTGCCAGCAGTTACTCGAGTTGGGGGTCAGAGACCCAGTACTTC | CASSYSSWGSETQYF
TRBJ2-7 | - | TRBV10-3 | few | TGTGCCATCAGCGGGACCGCCGAGCAGTACTTC | CAISGTAEQYF
TRBJ2-1 | TRBD2 | TRBV6-1 | few | TGTGCCAGCAAAAAGGGGTTGGGGGGGACCCGGTCCCAGGTATATGAGCAGTTCTTC | CASKKGLGGTRSQVYEQFF
TRBJ2-1 | TRBD2 | TRBV2 | many | TGTGCCAGCAGGGCCCGACTAGCGGGAATGGACAATGAGCAGTTCTTC | CASRARLAGMDNEQFF
TRBJ2-2 | TRBD1 | TRBV20-1 | few | TGCAGTGCTAGAAGACCGGGACAGTCGAACACCGGGGAGCTGTTTTTT | CSARRPGQSNTGELFF
TRBJ2-7 | - | TRBV7-6 | few | TGTGCCAGCAGTAGTTTGAGCCCAGCTAGCTCCTACGAGCAGTACTTC | CASSSLSPASSYEQYF
TRBJ2-7 | TRBD2 | TRBV28 | many | TGTGCCAGCAGCTCACAACGGGGGGATAGGTACTTC | CASSSQRGDRYF
TRBJ2-3 | - | TRBV24-1 | - | TGTGCCACCAGTGAGAGTCAATTGAGGGGTGTTGATACGCAGTATTTT | CATSESQLRGVDTQYF
TRBJ2-3 | TRBD2 | TRBV5-1 | - | TGCGCCAGCAACACACTAGCGGGGGGCGCTGCGGATACGCAGTATTTT | CASNTLAGGAADTQYF
TRBJ2-1 | TRBD1 | TRBV12-3/TRBV12-4 | few | TGTGCCAGCAGTTTTGGACAGGGGCTTTACAATGAGCAGTTCTTC | CASSFGQGLYNEQFF
TRBJ2-1 | - | TRBV24-1 | few | TGTGCCACCAGTGATTTGCGAGGGACTCTTGGTGAGCAGTTCTTC | CATSDLRGTLGEQFF